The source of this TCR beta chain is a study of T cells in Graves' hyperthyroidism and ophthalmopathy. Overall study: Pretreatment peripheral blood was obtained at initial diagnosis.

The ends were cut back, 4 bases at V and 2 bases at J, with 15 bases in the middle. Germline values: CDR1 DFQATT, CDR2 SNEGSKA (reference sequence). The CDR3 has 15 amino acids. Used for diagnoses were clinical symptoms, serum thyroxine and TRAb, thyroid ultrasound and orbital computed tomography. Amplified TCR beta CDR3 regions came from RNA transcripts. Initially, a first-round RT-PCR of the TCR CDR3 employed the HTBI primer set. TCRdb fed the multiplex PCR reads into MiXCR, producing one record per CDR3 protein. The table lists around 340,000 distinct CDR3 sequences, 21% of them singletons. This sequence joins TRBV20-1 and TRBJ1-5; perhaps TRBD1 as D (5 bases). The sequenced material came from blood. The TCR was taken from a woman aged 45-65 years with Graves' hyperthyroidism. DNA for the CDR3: TGCAGTGCTACAACACAGGTCCGGGGCAATCAGCCCCAGCATTTT. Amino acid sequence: CSATTQVRGNQPQHF.